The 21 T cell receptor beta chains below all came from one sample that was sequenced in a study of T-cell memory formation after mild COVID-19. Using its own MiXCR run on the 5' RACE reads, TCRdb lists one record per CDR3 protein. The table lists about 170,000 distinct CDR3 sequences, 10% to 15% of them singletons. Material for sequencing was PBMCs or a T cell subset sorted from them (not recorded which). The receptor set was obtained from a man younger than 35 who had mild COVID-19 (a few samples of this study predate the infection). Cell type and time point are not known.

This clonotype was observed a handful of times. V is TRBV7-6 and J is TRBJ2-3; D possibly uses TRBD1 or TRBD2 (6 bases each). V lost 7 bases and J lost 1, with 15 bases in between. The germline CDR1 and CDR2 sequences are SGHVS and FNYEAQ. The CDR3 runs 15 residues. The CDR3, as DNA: TGTGCCAGCACCTTTCTTGGGGGGCGCACAGATACGCAGTATTTT. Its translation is CASTFLGGRTDTQYF.

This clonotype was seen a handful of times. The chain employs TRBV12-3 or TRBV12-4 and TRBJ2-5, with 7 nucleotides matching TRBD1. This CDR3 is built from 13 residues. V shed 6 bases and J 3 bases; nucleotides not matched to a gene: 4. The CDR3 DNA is TGTGCCAGCAGGGTAACAGGGGAAGAGACCCAGTACTTC. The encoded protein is CASRVTGEETQYF.

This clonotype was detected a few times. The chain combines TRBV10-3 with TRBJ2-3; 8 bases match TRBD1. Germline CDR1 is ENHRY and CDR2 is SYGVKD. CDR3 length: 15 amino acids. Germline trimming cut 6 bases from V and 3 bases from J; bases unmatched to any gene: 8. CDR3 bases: TGTGCCATCAGAGAAGACAGGGGCTGGACAGATACGCAGTATTTT. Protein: CAIREDRGWTDTQYF.

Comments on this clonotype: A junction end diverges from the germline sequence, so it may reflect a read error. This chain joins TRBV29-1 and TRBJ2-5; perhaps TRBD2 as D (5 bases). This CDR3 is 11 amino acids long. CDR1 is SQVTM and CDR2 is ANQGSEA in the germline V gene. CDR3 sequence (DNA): TGCAGCCTTGACCGGGGAGAGACCCAGTACTTC. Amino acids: CSLDRGETQYF. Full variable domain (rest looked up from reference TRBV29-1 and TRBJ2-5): SAVISQKPSRDICQRGTSLTIQCQVDSQVTMMFWYRQQPGQSLTLIATANQGSEATYESGFVIDKFPISRPNLTFSTLTVSNMSPEDSSIYLCSLDRGETQYFGPGTRLLVL.

The CDR3, as DNA: TGTGCCAGCAGCAAAGGGAAAGGAATTACCTACGAGCAGTACGTT. Amino acid sequence: CASSKGKGITYEQYV. The chain links TRBV21-1 to TRBJ2-7. TRBV21-1 is a pseudogene segment. The CDR3 length is 15 residues.

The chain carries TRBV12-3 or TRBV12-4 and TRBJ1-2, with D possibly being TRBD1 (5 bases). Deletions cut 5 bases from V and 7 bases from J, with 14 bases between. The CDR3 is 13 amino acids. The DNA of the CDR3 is TGTGCCAGCAGTCCTTTGGGGGTACGTGGCTACACCTTC. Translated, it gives CASSPLGVRGYTF.

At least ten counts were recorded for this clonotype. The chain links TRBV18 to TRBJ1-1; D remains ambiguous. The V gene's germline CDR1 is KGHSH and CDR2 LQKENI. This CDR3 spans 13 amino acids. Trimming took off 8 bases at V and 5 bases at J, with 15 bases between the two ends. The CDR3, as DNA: TGTGCCAGCAGCAGCGGCCTTGGGACTGAAGCTTTCTTT. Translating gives CASSSGLGTEAFF.

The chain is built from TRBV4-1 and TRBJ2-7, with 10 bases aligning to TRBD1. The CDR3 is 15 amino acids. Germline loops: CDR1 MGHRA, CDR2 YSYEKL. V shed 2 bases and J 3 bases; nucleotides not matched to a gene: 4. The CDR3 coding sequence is TGCGCCAGCAGCCAACCGACAGGGGGCGGCTACGAGCAGTACTTC. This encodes CASSQPTGGGYEQYF.

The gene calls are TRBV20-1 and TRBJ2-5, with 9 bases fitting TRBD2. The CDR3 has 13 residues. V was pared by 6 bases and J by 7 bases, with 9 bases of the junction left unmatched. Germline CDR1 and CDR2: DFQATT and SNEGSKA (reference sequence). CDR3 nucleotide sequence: TGCAGTGCAGAAGCGGGGGGAATAGGGACCCAGTACTTC. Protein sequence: CSAEAGGIGTQYF.

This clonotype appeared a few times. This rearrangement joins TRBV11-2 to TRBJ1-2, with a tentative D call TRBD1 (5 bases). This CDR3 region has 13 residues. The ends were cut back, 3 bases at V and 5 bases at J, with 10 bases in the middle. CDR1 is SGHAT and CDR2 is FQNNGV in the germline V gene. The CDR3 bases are TGTGCCAGCAGCTTGACAGTTCCTTATGGCTACACCTTC. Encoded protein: CASSLTVPYGYTF.

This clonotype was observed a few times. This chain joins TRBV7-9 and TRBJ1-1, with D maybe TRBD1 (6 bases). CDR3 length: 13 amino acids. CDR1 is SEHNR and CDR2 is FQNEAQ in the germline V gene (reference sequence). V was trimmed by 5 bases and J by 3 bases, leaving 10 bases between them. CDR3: CASSEGGYTEAFF. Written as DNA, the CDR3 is TGTGCCAGCAGCGAGGGGGGATACACTGAAGCTTTCTTT. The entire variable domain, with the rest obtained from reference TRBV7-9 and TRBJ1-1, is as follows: DTGVSQNPRHKITKRGQNVTFRCDPISEHNRLYWYRQTLGQGPEFLTYFQNEAQLEKSRLLSDRFSAERPKGSFSTLEIQRTEQGDSAMYLCASSEGGYTEAFFGQGTRLTVV.

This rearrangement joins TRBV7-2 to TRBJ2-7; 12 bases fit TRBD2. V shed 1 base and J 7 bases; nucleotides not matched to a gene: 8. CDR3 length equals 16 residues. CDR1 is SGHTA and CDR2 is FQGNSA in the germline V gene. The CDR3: CASSLVASGGAWEQYF. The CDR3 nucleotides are TGTGCCAGCAGCTTAGTGGCTAGCGGGGGGGCCTGGGAGCAGTACTTC.

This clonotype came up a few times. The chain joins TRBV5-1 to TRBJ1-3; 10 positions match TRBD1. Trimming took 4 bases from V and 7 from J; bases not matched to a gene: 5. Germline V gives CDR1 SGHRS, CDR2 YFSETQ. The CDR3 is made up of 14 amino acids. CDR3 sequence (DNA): TGCGCCAGCAGCCGGGGACAGGGGACCAACACCATATATTTT. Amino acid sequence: CASSRGQGTNTIYF.

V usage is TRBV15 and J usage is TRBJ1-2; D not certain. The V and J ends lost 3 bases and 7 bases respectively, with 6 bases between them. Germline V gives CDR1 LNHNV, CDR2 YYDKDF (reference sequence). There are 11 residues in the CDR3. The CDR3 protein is CATSSVSGYTF. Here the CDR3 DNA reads TGTGCCACCAGCAGCGTGAGTGGCTACACCTTC.

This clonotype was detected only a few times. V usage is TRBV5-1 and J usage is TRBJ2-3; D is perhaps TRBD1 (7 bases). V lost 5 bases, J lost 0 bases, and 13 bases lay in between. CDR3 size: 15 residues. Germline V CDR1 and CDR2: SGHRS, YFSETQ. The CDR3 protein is CASRGGTVSTDTQYF. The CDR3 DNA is TGCGCCAGCAGGGGCGGGACAGTTAGCACAGATACGCAGTATTTT.

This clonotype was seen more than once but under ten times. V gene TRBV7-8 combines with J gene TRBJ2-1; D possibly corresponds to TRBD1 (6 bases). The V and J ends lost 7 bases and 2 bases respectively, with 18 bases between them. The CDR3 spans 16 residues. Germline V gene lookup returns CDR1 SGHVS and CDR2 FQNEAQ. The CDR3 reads CASILYRVGTYNEQFF. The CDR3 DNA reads TGTGCCAGCATCCTATACAGGGTAGGCACCTACAATGAGCAGTTCTTC.

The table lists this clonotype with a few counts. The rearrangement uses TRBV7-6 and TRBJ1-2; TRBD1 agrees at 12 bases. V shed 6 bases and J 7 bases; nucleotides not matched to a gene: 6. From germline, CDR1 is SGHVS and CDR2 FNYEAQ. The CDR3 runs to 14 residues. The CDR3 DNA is TGTGCCAGCAGTCCCGGGACAGGGGGCTTTGGCTACACCTTC. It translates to CASSPGTGGFGYTF.

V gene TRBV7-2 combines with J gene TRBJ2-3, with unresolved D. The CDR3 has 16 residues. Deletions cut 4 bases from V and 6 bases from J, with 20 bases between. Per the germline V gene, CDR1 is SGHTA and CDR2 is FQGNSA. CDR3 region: CASSSPRSTLADTQYF. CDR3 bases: TGTGCCAGCAGCTCTCCCAGGTCTACCTTGGCCGATACGCAGTATTTT.

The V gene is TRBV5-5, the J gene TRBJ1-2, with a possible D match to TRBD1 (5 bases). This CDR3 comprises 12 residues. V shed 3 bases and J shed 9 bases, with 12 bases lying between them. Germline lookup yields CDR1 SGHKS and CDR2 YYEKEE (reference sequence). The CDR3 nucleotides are TGTGCCAGCAGCTACTACAGGAGCAGCTACACCTTC. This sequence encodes CASSYYRSSYTF.

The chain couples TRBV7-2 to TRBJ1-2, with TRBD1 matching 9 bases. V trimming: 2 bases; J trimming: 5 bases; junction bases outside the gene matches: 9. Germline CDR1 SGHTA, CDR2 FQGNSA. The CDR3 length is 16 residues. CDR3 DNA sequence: TGTGCCAGCAGCTTATCTAAGGGACAGGGCGTTTATGGCTACACCTTC. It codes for CASSLSKGQGVYGYTF.

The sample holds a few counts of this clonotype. This CDR3 is CASGPPANVLTF. The CDR3 DNA is TGTGCCAGTGGTCCCCCGGCCAACGTCCTGACTTTC. The chain couples TRBV19 to TRBJ2-6; D remains unclear. Germline V gene sequence: CDR1 LNHDA, CDR2 SQIVND (reference sequence). V was trimmed by 8 bases and J by 6 bases, leaving 8 bases between them. CDR3 size: 12 residues.